A selection of T cell receptor beta chains follows, all from one sample in a study of T cell clonotyping in hematopoietic cell transplantation. TCRdb keeps only in-frame clones here, not all; method: immunoSEQ multiplex PCR. The repertoire holds approximately 17,000 clones, with over 55% as singletons. Sequencing input: peripheral blood mononuclear cells. The receptors were gathered from a woman aged 55-70 years in good health. Some clones in this sample may be carry-over from other donors' samples. Both conserved end residues are part of each CDR3. A D gene is named only where the DNA matches it firmly. Rows give clone size only sometimes, using once, few, many, or a class for an expanded clone.

TRBV7-2	NA	NA	TRBJ1-5	TGTGCCAGCAGCTTAGATCCGGGGACTAGGCAGCCCCAGCATTTT	CASSLDPGTRQPQHF
TRBV11-2	NA	NA	TRBJ1-2	TGTGCCAGCAGCTTAGACAGGACCCCAGCCCCCTATGGCTACACCTTC	CASSLDRTPAPYGYTF
TRBV29-1	NA	NA	TRBJ1-2	TGCAGCGGATACGATTTCGGCCCTCACAAGTATGGCTACACCTTC	CSGYDFGPHKYGYTF
TRBV4-3	NA	few	TRBJ2-3	TGCGCCAGCAGCCCCGGGACTGGGTCAGATACGCAGTATTTT	CASSPGTGSDTQYF
TRBV30	TRBD1	NA	TRBJ1-2	TGTGCCTGGGGCGACAGGGCAAATGGCTACACCTTC	CAWGDRANGYTF
TRBV19	NA	NA	TRBJ1-5	TGTGCCAGTAGTCCCACTGACGATCAGCCCCAGCATTTT	CASSPTDDQPQHF
TRBV6-6	NA	NA	TRBJ1-1	TGTGCCAGCGGACTTTTCGGGGCTTTCTTT	CASGLFGAFF
TRBV27	NA	NA	TRBJ1-1	TGTGCCATCGGGGGGTGGACTGAAGCTTTCTTT	CAIGGWTEAFF
TRBV7-2	TRBD2	NA	TRBJ2-5	TGTGCCAGCAGCCCCTACGGCGGGGGTGAGACCCAGTACTTC	CASSPYGGGETQYF
TRBV19	NA	NA	TRBJ1-1	TGTGCCAGTAGTATAGGCAGGGTGGGGAACACTGAAGCTTTCTTT	CASSIGRVGNTEAFF
TRBV19	TRBD1	NA	TRBJ1-2	TGTGCCAGTACCTCGGGGACAGGTAGAGCCCCTAACTATGGCTACACCTTC	CASTSGTGRAPNYGYTF
TRBV7-9	NA	NA	TRBJ2-7	TGTGCCAGCAGCCCAATGTACGAGCAGTACTTC	CASSPMYEQYF
TRBV4-1	NA	few	TRBJ2-7	TGCGCCAGCAGCCAAGATTCGGGATTCTACGAGCAGTACTTC	CASSQDSGFYEQYF
TRBV19	TRBD1	once	TRBJ1-2	TGTGCCAGTACCTATTCAGCAGGGGGCGGCTATGGCTACACCTTC	CASTYSAGGGYGYTF
TRBV10-3	NA	few	TRBJ1-1	TGTGCCACGGGGCCGGGGGACATGGCTTTCTTT	CATGPGDMAFF
TRBV14	TRBD1	once	TRBJ2-6	TGTGCCAGCAGCCAGACAGGGGGCGCTTCTGGGGCCAACGTCCTGACTTTC	CASSQTGGASGANVLTF
TRBV5-4	NA	NA	TRBJ2-7	TGTGCCAGCAGCCCTCGGACAGAAGAGCAGTACTTC	CASSPRTEEQYF
TRBV29-1	NA	NA	TRBJ2-3	TGCAGCGTTGTCCCCCGGGGTGGGGGCACAGATACGCAGTATTTT	CSVVPRGGGTDTQYF
TRBV28	NA	NA	TRBJ1-5	TGTGCCAGCAGTTTACGGGGGGTACCAAATCAGCCCCAGCATTTT	CASSLRGVPNQPQHF
TRBV29-1	NA	NA	TRBJ2-7	TGCAGCGTTGAAGATCTCGGGGGAACCTACGAGCAGTACTTC	CSVEDLGGTYEQYF
TRBV4-1	NA	once	TRBJ2-7	TGCGCCAGCAGCCGAGCTCGAGACGGGCAGGGGTACGAGCAGTACTTC	CASSRARDGQGYEQYF
TRBV9	NA	NA	TRBJ2-7	TGTGCCAGCAGCGTAGAGGGGGGCTCGCGCTACGAGCAGTACTTC	CASSVEGGSRYEQYF
TRBV5-4	TRBD1	once	TRBJ2-7	TGTGCCAGCAGCCCTTGGCGGACAGGGGACGAGCAGTACTTC	CASSPWRTGDEQYF
TRBV7-2	NA	large	TRBJ2-2	TGTGCCAGCAGCTTATGGTCCCAGTCGCCCGGGGAGCTGTTTTTT	CASSLWSQSPGELFF
TRBV5-1	NA	NA	TRBJ2-2	TGCGCCAGCAGCTTGGCCCTAACATCCATCGGGGGGGAGCTGTTTTTT	CASSLALTSIGGELFF
TRBV27	TRBD1	NA	TRBJ1-2	TGTGCCAGCAGTTCGCGACAGGGGCCCTATGGCTACACCTTC	CASSSRQGPYGYTF
TRBV5-4	TRBD1	once	TRBJ2-7	TGTGCCAGCAGCTCACCGGGACAGGGGCCCTACGAGCAGTACTTC	CASSSPGQGPYEQYF
TRBV5-1	TRBD1	NA	TRBJ1-2	TGCGCCAGCAGCACGGACAGGGACTATGGCTACACCTTC	CASSTDRDYGYTF
TRBV18	TRBD2	few	TRBJ2-2	TGTGCCAGCTCTTGGGAGGGGACCACCGGGGAGCTGTTTTTT	CASSWEGTTGELFF
TRBV28	NA	NA	TRBJ2-7	TGTGCCAGCAGCCCCAACTGGAGGGGCGAGCAGTACTTC	CASSPNWRGEQYF
TRBV2	NA	once	TRBJ1-1	TGTGCCAGCAGTGTCCTGAGGGAGAACACTGAAGCTTTCTTT	CASSVLRENTEAFF
TRBV5-1	NA	NA	TRBJ1-3	TGCGCCAGCAGCTTCACGGACTCTGGAAACACCATATATTTT	CASSFTDSGNTIYF
TRBV28	NA	once	TRBJ2-3	TGTGCCAGCACGTCCCCAGGGTCTAGAACGCAGTATTTT	CASTSPGSRTQYF
TRBV6-5	NA	NA	TRBJ1-1	TGTGCCAGCGCTCCGGGTGGGGGGACTGAAGCTTTCTTT	CASAPGGGTEAFF
TRBV28	NA	once	TRBJ1-5	TGTGCCAGCAGGTATGCCCAGGGGCAGCCCCAGCATTTT	CASRYAQGQPQHF
TRBV6-5	TRBD1	NA	TRBJ1-2	TGTGCCAGCAGTCTCAGACAGGGGGCGGGCGGCTACACCTTC	CASSLRQGAGGYTF
TRBV6-6	TRBD1	NA	TRBJ2-7	TGTGCCAGCAGAGCAGGGGGCGAGGACTCCTACGAGCAGTACTTC	CASRAGGEDSYEQYF
TRBV5-4	TRBD2	NA	TRBJ2-5	TGTGCCAGCAGCCTGGGAGGGGCACAAGAGACCCAGTACTTC	CASSLGGAQETQYF
TRBV30	NA	NA	TRBJ2-2	TGTGCCTGGAGTGTATTGGTATTTACCGGGGAGCTGTTTTTT	CAWSVLVFTGELFF
TRBV29-1	NA	NA	TRBJ1-2	TGCAGCGTTGCAGACAGAAACTCTAACTATGGCTACACCTTC	CSVADRNSNYGYTF
TRBV5-4	NA	NA	TRBJ1-5	TGTGCCAGCAGCTCGGACATCAATCAGCCCCAGCATTTT	CASSSDINQPQHF